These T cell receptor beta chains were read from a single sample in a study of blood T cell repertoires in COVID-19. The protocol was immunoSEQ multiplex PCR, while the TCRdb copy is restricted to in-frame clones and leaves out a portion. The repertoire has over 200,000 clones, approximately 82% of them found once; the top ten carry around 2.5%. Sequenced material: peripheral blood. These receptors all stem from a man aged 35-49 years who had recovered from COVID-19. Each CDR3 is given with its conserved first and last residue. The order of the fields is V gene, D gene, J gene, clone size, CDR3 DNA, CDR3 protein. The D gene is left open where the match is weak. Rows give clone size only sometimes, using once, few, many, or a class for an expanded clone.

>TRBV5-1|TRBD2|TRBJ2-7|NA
TGCGCCAGCAGCTTGGGTAGCGGGAGTATCCACGAGCAGTACTTC
CASSLGSGSIHEQYF
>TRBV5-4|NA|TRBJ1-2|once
TGTGCCAGCGGTTCGCAGGGCTTGGATGGCTACACCTTC
CASGSQGLDGYTF
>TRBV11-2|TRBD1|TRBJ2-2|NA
TGTGCCAGCAGCCGGGACAGGGGTTCTATGACCGGGGAGCTGTTTTTT
CASSRDRGSMTGELFF
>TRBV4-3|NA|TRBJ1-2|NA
TGCGCCAGCAGCCCCCAAGGACTTTCCTATGGCTACACCTTC
CASSPQGLSYGYTF
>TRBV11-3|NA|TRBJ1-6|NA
TGTGCCAGCAGCCCCAGGACATCGGGTTCACCCCTCCACTTT
CASSPRTSGSPLHF
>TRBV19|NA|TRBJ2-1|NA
TGTGCCAGTAGTATAGGCCCGGGTGGCTACAATGAGCAGTTCTTC
CASSIGPGGYNEQFF
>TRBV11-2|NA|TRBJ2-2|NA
TGTGCCAGCAGCTTAGCATGGGGCGGCACCGGGGAGCTGTTTTTT
CASSLAWGGTGELFF
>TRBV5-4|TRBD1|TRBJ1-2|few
TGTGCCAGCAGCCCCCCCGGACAGGGGGGCTATGGCTACACCTTC
CASSPPGQGGYGYTF
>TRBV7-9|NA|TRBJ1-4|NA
TGTGCCAGCCAAACAGGGTTGGGGGCAACTAATGAAAAACTGTTTTTT
CASQTGLGATNEKLFF
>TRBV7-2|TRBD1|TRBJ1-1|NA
TGTGCCAGCAGCTTAGGGTGGCAGGGGGGAACTGAAGCTTTCTTT
CASSLGWQGGTEAFF
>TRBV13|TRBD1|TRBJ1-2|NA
TGTGCCAGCAGCGGACAGGGACAGGGGGCGCAACATGGCTACACCTTC
CASSGQGQGAQHGYTF
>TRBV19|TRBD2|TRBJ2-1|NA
TGTGCCAGCGAGCGGGAGGGCGATGAGCAGTTCTTC
CASEREGDEQFF
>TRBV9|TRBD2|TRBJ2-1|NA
TGTGCCAGCAGCTATACTAGCGGGGGGTTTAATGAGCAGTTCTTC
CASSYTSGGFNEQFF
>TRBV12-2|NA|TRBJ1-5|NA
TGTGCAAGTCGCTTAGCGCTAATAGACAGGGGAGATAGCAATCAGCCCCAGCATTTT
CASRLALIDRGDSNQPQHF
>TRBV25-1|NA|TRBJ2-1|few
TGTGCCAGCAGTGACCCACATATAAACAATGAGCAGTTCTTC
CASSDPHINNEQFF
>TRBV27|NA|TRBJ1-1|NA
TGTGCCACCAAGACAGGGAACACTGAAGCTTTCTTT
CATKTGNTEAFF
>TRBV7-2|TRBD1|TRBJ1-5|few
TGTGCCAGCAGCGCGACAGGGGGCGGGCAGCCCCAGCATTTT
CASSATGGGQPQHF
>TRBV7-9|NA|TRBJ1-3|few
TGTGCCAGCAGCTTCTCCACGGGGAACACCATATATTTT
CASSFSTGNTIYF
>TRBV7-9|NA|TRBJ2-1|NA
TGTGCCAGCAGCCTCCGATCCTCCCTCCTCATGAGCTCCTACAATGAGCAGTTCTTC
CASSLRSSLLMSSYNEQFF
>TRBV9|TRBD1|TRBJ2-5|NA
TGTGCCAGCAGCGTATCTGGACAGGGGTCAGAGACCCAGTACTTC
CASSVSGQGSETQYF
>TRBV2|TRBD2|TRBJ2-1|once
TGTGCCAGCAGTGAGAACCAGCGGGGGGGCCCTGAGCAGTTCTTC
CASSENQRGGPEQFF
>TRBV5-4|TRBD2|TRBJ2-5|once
TGTGCCAGCAGCTTGGCGGGACTGGGGGGGGAGACCCAGTACTTC
CASSLAGLGGETQYF
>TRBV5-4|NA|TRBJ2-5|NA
TGTGCCAGCAGCTTGGCCAACACGGGGAAAGAGACCCAGTACTTC
CASSLANTGKETQYF
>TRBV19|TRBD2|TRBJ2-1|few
TGTGCCAGTAGTATCAGAGGGACTAGCGGGGAGGGATTATACAATGAGCAGTTCTTC
CASSIRGTSGEGLYNEQFF
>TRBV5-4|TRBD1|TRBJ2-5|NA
TGTGCCAGCGGGGGACAGGGGGGAGAGACCCAGTACTTC
CASGGQGGETQYF
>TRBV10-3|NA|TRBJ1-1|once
TGTGCCATCAGAGGGACACAGGACACTGAAGCTTTCTTT
CAIRGTQDTEAFF
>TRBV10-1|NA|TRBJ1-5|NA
TGCGCCAGCAGTGATCAGGTCGGACAGCCCCAGCATTTT
CASSDQVGQPQHF
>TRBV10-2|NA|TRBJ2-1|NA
TGCGCCAGCAGTGGCTTCCCGAGCTCCTACAATGAGCAGTTCTTC
CASSGFPSSYNEQFF
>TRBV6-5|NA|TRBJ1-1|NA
TGTGCCAGCAGCGCCCTACAGGGAGGGACTGAAGCTTTCTTT
CASSALQGGTEAFF
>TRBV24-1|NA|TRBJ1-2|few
TGTGCCACTAGGGGCCTCGAAACTAACTATGGCTACACCTTC
CATRGLETNYGYTF
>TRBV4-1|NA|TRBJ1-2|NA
TGCGCCAGCAGCCAAGGTGTCGGGGTCGGTAACTATGGCTACACCTTC
CASSQGVGVGNYGYTF
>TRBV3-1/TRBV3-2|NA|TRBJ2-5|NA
TGTGCCAGCAGCCCCCCCCGCACTGGGGGCGGAGAGACCCAGTACTTC
CASSPPRTGGGETQYF
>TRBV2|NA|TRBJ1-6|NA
TGTGCCAGCAACCGGGACATTGGTAGTGGTTCACCCCTCCACTTT
CASNRDIGSGSPLHF
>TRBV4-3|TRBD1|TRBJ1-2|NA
TGCGCCAGCAGCGCTTATATCGGGACAGCACGTGGCTACACCTTC
CASSAYIGTARGYTF
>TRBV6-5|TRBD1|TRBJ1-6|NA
TGTGCCACCATGGCAGGGGGGAATTCACCCCTCCACTTT
CATMAGGNSPLHF
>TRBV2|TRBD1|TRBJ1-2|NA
TGTGCCAGCAGTTGGACAGGGGACTATGGCTACACCTTC
CASSWTGDYGYTF
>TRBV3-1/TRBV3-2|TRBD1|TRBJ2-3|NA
TGTGCCAGCAGCCGAAGGGGGCGCACAGATACGCAGTATTTT
CASSRRGRTDTQYF
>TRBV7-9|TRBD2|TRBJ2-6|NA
TGTGCCAGCCGTACTAGCGGTGGGAGCTCTGGGGCCAACGTCCTGACTTTC
CASRTSGGSSGANVLTF
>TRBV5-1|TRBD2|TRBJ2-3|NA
TGCGCCAGCAGCTTTAGGGGGATTCGACTAGCGGGATCATTAGGCGCAGATACGCAGTATTTT
CASSFRGIRLAGSLGADTQYF
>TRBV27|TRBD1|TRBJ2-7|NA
TGTGCCAGCAGGGACAGGGGGCTCGAGCAGTACTTC
CASRDRGLEQYF
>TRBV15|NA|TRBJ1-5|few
TGTGCCACCAGGGCGGGACTGCGAAATCAGCCCCAGCATTTT
CATRAGLRNQPQHF
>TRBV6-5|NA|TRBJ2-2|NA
TGTGCCAGCACTACCGTACAGACCGGGGAGCTGTTTTTT
CASTTVQTGELFF
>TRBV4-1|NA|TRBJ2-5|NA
TGCGCCAGCAGCCTTGTCCGGGGAGAGCAAGAGACCCAGTACTTC
CASSLVRGEQETQYF
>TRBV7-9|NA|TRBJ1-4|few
TGTGCCAGCAGCTCACTAGGGGGTTATAATGAAAAACTGTTTTTT
CASSSLGGYNEKLFF
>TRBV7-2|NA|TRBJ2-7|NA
TGTGCCAGCAGCTTACAAATGGGCGGGACGTACGAGCAGTACTTC
CASSLQMGGTYEQYF
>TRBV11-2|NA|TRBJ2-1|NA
TGTGCCAGCAGACGGGGGGCAGGGTACAATGAGCAGTTCTTC
CASRRGAGYNEQFF
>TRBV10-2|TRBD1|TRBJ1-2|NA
TGCGCCAGCAGTGAGTCCCAGGGGGCGCATGGCTACACCTTC
CASSESQGAHGYTF
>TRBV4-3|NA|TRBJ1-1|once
TGCGCCAGCAGCCCTAGACAGTTGAACACTGAAGCTTTCTTT
CASSPRQLNTEAFF
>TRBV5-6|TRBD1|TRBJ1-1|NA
TGTGCCAGCAGCTTGACCCGATACGACAGGGACACTGAAGCTTTCTTT
CASSLTRYDRDTEAFF
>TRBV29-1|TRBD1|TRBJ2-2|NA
TGCAGCGCCGCCGGGACAGCGAACACCGGGGAGCTGTTTTTT
CSAAGTANTGELFF
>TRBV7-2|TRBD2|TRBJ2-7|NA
TGTGCCAGCAGCCGTACGGGGGGAGGATTCTACGAGCAGTACTTC
CASSRTGGGFYEQYF
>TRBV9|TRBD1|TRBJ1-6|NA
TGTGCCAGCAGCCCGACAGGGGGTGATTCACCCCTCCACTTT
CASSPTGGDSPLHF
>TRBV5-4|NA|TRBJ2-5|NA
TGTGCCAGCAGCCCGAATCACAAGACGGGAGAGACCCAGTACTTC
CASSPNHKTGETQYF